This T cell receptor (beta chain) was found in a study of T cell changes during pregnancy in multiple sclerosis (dated by TCRdb to between 2018 and 2021). Study-wide context: In women with multiple sclerosis, the researchers looked at how the T cell repertoire shifted as pregnancy progressed.

Libraries were constructed by the immunoSEQ multiplex PCR assay. As stored in TCRdb, this immuneACCESS dataset retains in-frame rearrangements with V and J assigned. A fraction of the clones does not appear; measured against another copy, unresolved V genes explain less than half of the discrepancy, and the remainder lacks a known reason. This sample comprises fewer than 65,000 clones, about 91% of them detected only once. In total, the top ten clones hold roughly 0.85% of the sample. This clone was counted only a few times. The antigen it recognizes is unknown. Per-nucleotide qualities are absent, and no much larger clonotype sits a single base away. Including the terminal cysteine and phenylalanine, the CDR3 comprises 13 residues. Just the 39-base CDR3 DNA is kept, in frame starting at base 1. The germline V gene (reference sequence) sets CDR1 to GTSNPN and CDR2 to SVGIG. V is pruned by 4 bases and J by 1 base, leaving 3 bases of the junction without a gene match.

This sequence uses TRBV30 and TRBJ1-1; 7 central bases correspond to TRBD1. The sequence was obtained from a female donor with multiple sclerosis, enrolled in a pregnancy study. Sequenced here: peripheral blood, sampled before pregnancy. The sequenced DNA is TGTGCCTGGAAGAGACAGGGGAACACTGAAGCTTTCTTT. This encodes CAWKRQGNTEAFF.